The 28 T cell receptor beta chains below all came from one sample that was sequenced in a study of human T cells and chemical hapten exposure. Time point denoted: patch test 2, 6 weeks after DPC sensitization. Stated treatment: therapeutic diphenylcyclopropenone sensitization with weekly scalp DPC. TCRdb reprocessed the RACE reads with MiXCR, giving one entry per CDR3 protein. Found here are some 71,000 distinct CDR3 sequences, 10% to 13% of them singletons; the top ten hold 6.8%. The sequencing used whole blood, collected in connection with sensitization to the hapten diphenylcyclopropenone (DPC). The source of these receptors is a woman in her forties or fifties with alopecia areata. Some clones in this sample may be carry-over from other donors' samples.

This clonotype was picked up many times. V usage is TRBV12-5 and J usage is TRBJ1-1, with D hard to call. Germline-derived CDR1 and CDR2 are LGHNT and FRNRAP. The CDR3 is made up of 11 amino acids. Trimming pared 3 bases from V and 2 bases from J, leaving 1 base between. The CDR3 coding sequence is TGTGCTAGTGGTTTTAACACTGAAGCTTTCTTT. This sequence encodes CASGFNTEAFF.

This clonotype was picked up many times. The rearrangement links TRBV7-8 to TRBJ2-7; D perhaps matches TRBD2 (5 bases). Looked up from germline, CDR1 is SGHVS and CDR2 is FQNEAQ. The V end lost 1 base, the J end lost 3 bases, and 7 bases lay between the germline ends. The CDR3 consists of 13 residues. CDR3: CASSLGAGYEQYF. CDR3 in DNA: TGTGCCAGCAGCTTAGGGGCGGGCTACGAGCAGTACTTC. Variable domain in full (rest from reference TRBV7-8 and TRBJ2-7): GAGVSQSPRYKVAKRGQDVALRCDPISGHVSLFWYQQALGQGPEFLTYFQNEAQLDKSGLPSDRFFAERPEGSVSTLKIQRTQQEDSAVYLCASSLGAGYEQYFGPGTRLTVT.

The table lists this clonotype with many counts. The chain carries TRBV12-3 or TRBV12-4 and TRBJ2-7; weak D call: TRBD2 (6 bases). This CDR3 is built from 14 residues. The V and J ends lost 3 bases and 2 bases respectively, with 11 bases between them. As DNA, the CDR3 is TGTGCCAGCAGTTTCACCGGGGGTCCCTACGAGCAGTACTTC. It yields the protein CASSFTGGPYEQYF.

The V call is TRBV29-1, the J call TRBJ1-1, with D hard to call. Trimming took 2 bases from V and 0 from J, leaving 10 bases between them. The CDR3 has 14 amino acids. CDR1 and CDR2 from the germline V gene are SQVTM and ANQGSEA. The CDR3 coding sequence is TGCAGCGTTGAAAAACAGCAGATGAACACTGAAGCTTTCTTT. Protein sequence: CSVEKQQMNTEAFF. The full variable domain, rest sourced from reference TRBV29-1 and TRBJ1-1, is SAVISQKPSRDICQRGTSLTIQCQVDSQVTMMFWYRQQPGQSLTLIATANQGSEATYESGFVIDKFPISRPNLTFSTLTVSNMSPEDSSIYLCSVEKQQMNTEAFFGQGTRLTVV.

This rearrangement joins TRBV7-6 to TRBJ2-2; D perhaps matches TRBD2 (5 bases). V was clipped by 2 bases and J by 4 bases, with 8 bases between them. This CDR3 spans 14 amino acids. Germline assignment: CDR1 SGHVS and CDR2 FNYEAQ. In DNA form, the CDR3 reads TGTGCCAGCAGCTTAAAAGCGGTCACCGGGGAGCTGTTTTTT. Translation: CASSLKAVTGELFF.

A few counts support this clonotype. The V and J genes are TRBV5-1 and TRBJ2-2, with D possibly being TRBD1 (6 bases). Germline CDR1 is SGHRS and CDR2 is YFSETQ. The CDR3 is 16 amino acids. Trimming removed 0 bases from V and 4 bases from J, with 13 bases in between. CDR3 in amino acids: CASSLDSGVSTGELFF. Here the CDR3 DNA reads TGCGCCAGCAGCTTGGACTCAGGGGTATCCACCGGGGAGCTGTTTTTT. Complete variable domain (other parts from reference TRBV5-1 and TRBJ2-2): KAGVTQTPRYLIKTRGQQVTLSCSPISGHRSVSWYQQTPGQGLQFLFEYFSETQRNKGNFPGRFSGRQFSNSRSEMNVSTLELGDSALYLCASSLDSGVSTGELFFGEGSRLTVL.

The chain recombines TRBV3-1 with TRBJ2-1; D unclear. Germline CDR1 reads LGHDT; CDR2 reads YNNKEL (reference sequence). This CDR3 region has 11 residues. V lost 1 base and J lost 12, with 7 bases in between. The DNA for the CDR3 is TGTGCCAGCAGCCAAGGGTCATGGCAGTTCTTC. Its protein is CASSQGSWQFF.

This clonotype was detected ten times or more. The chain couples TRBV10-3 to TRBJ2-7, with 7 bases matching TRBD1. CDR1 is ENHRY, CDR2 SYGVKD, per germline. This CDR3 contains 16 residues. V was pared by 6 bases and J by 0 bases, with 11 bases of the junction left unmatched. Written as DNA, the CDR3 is TGTGCCATCAGCGCCGGACAGGTCTGGAGCTCCTACGAGCAGTACTTC. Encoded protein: CAISAGQVWSSYEQYF.

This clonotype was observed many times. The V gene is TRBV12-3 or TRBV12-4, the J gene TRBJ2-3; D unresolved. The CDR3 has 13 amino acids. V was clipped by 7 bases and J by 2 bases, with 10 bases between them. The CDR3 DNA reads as TGTGCCAGCACACGGTCCTCCACAGATACGCAGTATTTT. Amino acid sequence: CASTRSSTDTQYF.

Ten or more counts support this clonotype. As DNA, the CDR3 is TGTGCCAGCAGTTCACGGGGGCGAAACGCTGAAGCTTTCTTT. Translating gives CASSSRGRNAEAFF. This sequence joins TRBV28 and TRBJ1-1; perhaps TRBD1 as D (6 bases). The germline V gene encodes CDR1 MDHEN and CDR2 SYDVKM. CDR3 length: 14 amino acids. The V gene lost 4 bases and the J gene lost 6 bases, with 15 bases spanning the gap. Variable domain in full (rest from reference TRBV28 and TRBJ1-1): DVKVTQSSRYLVKRTGEKVFLECVQDMDHENMFWYRQDPGLGLRLIYFSYDVKMKEKGDIPEGYSVSREKKERFSLILESASTNQTSMYLCASSSRGRNAEAFFGQGTRLTVV.

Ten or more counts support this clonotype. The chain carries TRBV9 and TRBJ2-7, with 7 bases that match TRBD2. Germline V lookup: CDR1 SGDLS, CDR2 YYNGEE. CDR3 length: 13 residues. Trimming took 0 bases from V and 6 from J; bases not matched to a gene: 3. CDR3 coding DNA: TGTGCCAGCAGCGTAGAGGCTAGCGGCGAGCAGTACTTC. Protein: CASSVEASGEQYF.

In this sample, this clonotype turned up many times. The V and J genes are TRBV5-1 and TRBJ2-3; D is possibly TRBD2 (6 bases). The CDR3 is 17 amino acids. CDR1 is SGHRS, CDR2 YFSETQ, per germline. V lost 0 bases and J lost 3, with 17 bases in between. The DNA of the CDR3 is TGCGCCAGCAGCTTGGCCGTGGGAGCGGGTACAACAGATACGCAGTATTTT. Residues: CASSLAVGAGTTDTQYF. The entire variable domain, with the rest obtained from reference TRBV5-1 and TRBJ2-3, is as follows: KAGVTQTPRYLIKTRGQQVTLSCSPISGHRSVSWYQQTPGQGLQFLFEYFSETQRNKGNFPGRFSGRQFSNSRSEMNVSTLELGDSALYLCASSLAVGAGTTDTQYFGPGTRLTVL.

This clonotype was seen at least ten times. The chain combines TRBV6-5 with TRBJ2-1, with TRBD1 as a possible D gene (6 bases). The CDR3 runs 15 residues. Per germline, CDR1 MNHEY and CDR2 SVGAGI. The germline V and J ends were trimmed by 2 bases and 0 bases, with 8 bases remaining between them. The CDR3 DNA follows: TGTGCCAGCAGTTACCCCAGGGGCTCCTACAATGAGCAGTTCTTC. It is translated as CASSYPRGSYNEQFF.

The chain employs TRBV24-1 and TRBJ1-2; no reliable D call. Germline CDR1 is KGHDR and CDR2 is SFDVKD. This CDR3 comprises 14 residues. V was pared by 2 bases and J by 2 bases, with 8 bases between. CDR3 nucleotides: TGTGCCACCAGTGATTCCCTTTCAAACTATGGCTACACCTTC. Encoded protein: CATSDSLSNYGYTF.

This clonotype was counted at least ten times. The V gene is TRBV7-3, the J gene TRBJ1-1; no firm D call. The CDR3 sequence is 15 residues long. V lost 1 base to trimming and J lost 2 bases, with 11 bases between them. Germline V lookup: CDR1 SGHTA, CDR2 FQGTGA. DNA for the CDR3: TGTGCCAGCAGCTTAAACGCGGGAACTAACACTGAAGCTTTCTTT. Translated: CASSLNAGTNTEAFF.

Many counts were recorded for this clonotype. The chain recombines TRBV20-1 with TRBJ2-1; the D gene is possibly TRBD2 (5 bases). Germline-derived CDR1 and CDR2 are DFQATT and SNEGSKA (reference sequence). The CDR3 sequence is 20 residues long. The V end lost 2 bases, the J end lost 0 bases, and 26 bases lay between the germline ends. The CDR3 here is CSARSGGTPSPHASYNEQFF. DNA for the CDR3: TGCAGTGCTAGATCTGGAGGAACTCCATCACCCCATGCCTCCTACAATGAGCAGTTCTTC.

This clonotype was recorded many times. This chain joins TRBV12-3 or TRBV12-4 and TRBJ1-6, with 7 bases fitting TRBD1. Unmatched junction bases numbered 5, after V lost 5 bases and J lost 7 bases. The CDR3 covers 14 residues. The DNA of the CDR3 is TGTGCCAGCAGTACCGGGACAGTGAATTCACCCCTCCACTTT. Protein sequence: CASSTGTVNSPLHF.

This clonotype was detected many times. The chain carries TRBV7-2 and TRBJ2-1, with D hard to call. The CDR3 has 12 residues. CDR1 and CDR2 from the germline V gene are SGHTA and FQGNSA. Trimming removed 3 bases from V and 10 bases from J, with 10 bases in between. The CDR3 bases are TGTGCCAGCAGCTTCCCGGCACCGGAGCAGTTCTTC. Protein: CASSFPAPEQFF. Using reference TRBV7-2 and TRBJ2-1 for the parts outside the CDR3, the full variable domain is GAGVSQSPSNKVTEKGKDVELRCDPISGHTALYWYRQSLGQGLEFLIYFQGNSAPDKSGLPSDRFSAERTGGSVSTLTIQRTQQEDSAVYLCASSFPAPEQFFGPGTRLTVL.

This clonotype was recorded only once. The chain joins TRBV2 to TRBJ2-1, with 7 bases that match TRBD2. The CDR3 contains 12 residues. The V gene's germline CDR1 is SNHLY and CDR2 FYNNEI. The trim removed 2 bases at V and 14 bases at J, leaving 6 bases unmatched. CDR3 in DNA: TGTGCCAGCAGTGAACGGCGGGAGAACAAGTTCTTC. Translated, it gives CASSERRENKFF.

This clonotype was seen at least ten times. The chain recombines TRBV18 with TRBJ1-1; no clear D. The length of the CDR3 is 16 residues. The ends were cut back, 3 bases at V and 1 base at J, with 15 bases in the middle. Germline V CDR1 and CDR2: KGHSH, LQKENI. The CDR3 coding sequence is TGTGCCAGCTCACCGCGGGTATCCTCGGGGAACACTGAAGCTTTCTTT. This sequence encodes CASSPRVSSGNTEAFF.

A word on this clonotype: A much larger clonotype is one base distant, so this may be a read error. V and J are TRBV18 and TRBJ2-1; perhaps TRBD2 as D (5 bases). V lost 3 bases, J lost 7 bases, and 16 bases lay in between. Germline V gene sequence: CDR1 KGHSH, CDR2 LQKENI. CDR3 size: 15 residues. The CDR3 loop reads CASSPSPPGGNEQFF. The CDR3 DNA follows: TGTGCCAGCTCACCTAGCCCTCCCGGAGGTAATGAGCAGTTCTTC. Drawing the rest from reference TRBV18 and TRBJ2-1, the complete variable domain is NAGVMQNPRHLVRRRGQEARLRCSPMKGHSHVYWYRQLPEEGLKFMVYLQKENIIDESGMPKERFSAEFPKEGPSILRIQQVVRGDSAAYFCASSPSPPGGNEQFFGPGTRLTVL.

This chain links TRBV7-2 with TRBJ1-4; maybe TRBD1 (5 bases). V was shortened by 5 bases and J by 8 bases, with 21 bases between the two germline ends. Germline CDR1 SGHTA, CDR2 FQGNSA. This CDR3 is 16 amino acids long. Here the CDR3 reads CASSPLNRDPREKLFF. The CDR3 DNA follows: TGTGCCAGCAGCCCACTTAACCGGGACCCCAGAGAAAAACTGTTTTTT.

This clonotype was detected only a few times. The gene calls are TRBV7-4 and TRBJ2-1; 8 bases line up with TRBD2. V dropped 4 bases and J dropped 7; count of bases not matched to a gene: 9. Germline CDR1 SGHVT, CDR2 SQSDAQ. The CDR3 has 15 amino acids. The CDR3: CASSSVQRERNEQFF. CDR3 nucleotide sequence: TGTGCCAGCAGCTCCGTCCAGCGGGAGCGTAATGAGCAGTTCTTC. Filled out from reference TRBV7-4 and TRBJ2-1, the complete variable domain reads GAGVSQSPRYKVAKRGRDVALRCDSISGHVTLYWYRQTLGQGSEVLTYSQSDAQRDKSGRPSGRFSAERPERSVSTLKIQRTEQGDSAVYLCASSSVQRERNEQFFGPGTRLTVL.

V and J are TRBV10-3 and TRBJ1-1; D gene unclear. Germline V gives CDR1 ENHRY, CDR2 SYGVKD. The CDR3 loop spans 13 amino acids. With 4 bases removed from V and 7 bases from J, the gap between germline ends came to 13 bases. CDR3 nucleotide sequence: TGTGCCATCAGTGGAGGCGGATCTGGTGAAGCTTTCTTT. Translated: CAISGGGSGEAFF.

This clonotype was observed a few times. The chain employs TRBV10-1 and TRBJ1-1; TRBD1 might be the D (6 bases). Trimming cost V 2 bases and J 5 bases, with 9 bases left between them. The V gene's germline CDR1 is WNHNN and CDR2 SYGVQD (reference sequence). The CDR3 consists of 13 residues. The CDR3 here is CASSETGKTEAFF. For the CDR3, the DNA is TGCGCCAGCAGTGAGACAGGGAAAACTGAAGCTTTCTTT.

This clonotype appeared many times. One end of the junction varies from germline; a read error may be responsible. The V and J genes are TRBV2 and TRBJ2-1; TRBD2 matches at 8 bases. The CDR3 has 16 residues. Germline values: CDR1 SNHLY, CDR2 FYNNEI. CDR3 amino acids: CASTELPGLAYNEQFF. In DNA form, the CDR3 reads TGTGCCAGCACTGAACTACCGGGACTAGCCTACAATGAGCAGTTCTTC.

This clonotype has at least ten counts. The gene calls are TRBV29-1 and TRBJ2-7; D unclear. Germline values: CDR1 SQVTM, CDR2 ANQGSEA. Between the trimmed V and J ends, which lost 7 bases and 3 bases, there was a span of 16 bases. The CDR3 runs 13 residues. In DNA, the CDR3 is TGCAGCGCGACCCAAGAAGTCGGCTACGAGCAGTACTTC. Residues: CSATQEVGYEQYF.

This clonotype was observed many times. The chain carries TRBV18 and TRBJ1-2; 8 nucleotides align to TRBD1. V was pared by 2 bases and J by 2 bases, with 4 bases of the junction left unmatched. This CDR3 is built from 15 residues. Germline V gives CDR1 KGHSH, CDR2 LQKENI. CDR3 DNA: TGTGCCAGCTCACCAGGCGGACAGGGAAACTATGGCTACACCTTC. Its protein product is CASSPGGQGNYGYTF.